This TCR beta chain emerged from a study of response to subunit inactivated influenza vaccine (dated 2018 in TCRdb). Study-wide context: To follow how T cells responded to a trivalent subunit inactivated influenza vaccine, the researchers relied on deep quantitative profiling of the T cell receptor repertoire.

In light of the paper, this sample's time point label describes: approximately 47 days after influenza vaccine administration. Measured from the cysteine to the phenylalanine, the CDR3 is 13 residues long. Only the CDR3 portion is preserved as DNA: 39 bases, with reading frame beginning at the first base. In the germline V gene, CDR1 corresponds to SGHDN and CDR2 to FVKESK. V is pared back by 3 bases and J by 3 bases, with 8 bases lying between the germline termini. General findings and caveats noted by the study authors: According to the authors, only a limited number of new T cells may be recruited by each seasonal influenza vaccination.

With respect to this clonotype: Which antigen it targets is not known. No base quality information exists; no much larger clone differs at one position.

Library creation used RT-PCR. Reads for this sample came from an Illumina HiSeq 2500. Starting from the raw public reads, TCRdb applied fastp trimming at Q25, assembled clones with MiXCR and retained in-frame beta chains. Entries are consolidated by CDR3 protein sequence, retaining the most common genes and DNA. In this sample the table shows fewer than 700,000 distinct CDR3 sequences, 13% of which occur a single time. The top ten constitute around 13% of the sample. Here the sequenced sample was PBMCs from blood, taken more than 35 days after vaccination. Here the chain combines TRBV14 and TRBJ2-5; the D segment cannot be called with confidence. This TCR was recovered from a man in his fifties or sixties who received an inactivated influenza vaccine. Donor details come from another sample of the same person, matched by shared clones. Here is the DNA: TGTGCCAGCAGCCATTTATCGGAAGAGACCCAGTACTTC. Translated, it gives CASSHLSEETQYF. The full variable domain, completed from the reference TRBV14 and TRBJ2-5 proteins outside the CDR3, reads EAGVTQFPSHSVIEKGQTVTLRCDPISGHDNLYWYRRVMGKEIKFLLHFVKESKQDESGMPNNRFLAERTGGTYSTLKVQPAELEDSGVYFCASSHLSEETQYFGPGTRLLVL.